The 20 T cell receptor beta chains reported below all come from one sample, sequenced in a study of cytomegalovirus exposure and HLA in healthy donors. It was with 60 Vbeta and 13 Jbeta primers that the PCR ran. Profiled with immunoSEQ multiplex PCR; TCRdb holds only in-frame clones, not every one. The table lists some 220,000 clones, roughly 78% of them singletons. The sequencing sample was made of PBMCs. These receptors came from a boy between 10 and 17 years old in good health and CMV-seronegative.

The rearrangement uses TRBV6-1 and TRBJ2-3, with 11 bases aligning to TRBD2. CDR3 length: 15 residues. Per the germline V gene, CDR1 is MNHNS and CDR2 is SASEGT. J was trimmed by 0 bases and V by 6 bases; bases with no gene match: 2. The CDR3: CASRLAGVSTDTQYF. Written as DNA, the CDR3 is TGTGCCAGCAGACTAGCGGGAGTGAGCACAGATACGCAGTATTTT.

The CDR3 coding sequence is TGTGCCAGCAGCGCCTACAGGGTAGGGACCGGGGAGCTGTTTTTT. Translation gives CASSAYRVGTGELFF. The chain has TRBV9 and TRBJ2-2; TRBD1 is a possible D gene (6 bases). The germline V gene encodes CDR1 SGDLS and CDR2 YYNGEE. The CDR3 runs to 15 residues. V was shortened by 3 bases and J by 5 bases, with 14 bases between the two germline ends.

The chain employs TRBV5-1 and TRBJ2-1; possibly TRBD2 for D (6 bases). Trimming left V 5 bases short and J 6 bases short, with 12 bases between. Germline V gene sequence: CDR1 SGHRS, CDR2 YFSETQ. The CDR3 runs 13 residues. The CDR3 DNA is TGCGCCAGCAGGAGGGAGCGGGTCAATGAGCAGTTCTTC. Translating gives CASRRERVNEQFF.

This clone came up once. The V call is TRBV7-9, the J call TRBJ2-5; the D gene is possibly TRBD2 (5 bases). V gave up 3 bases and J gave up 4 bases, with 12 bases separating them. This CDR3 comprises 14 residues. CDR1 and CDR2 (germline): SEHNR, FQNEAQ (reference sequence). The CDR3, as DNA: TGTGCCAGCAGCTTTGACGGGATGGGAGAGACCCAGTACTTC. Protein product: CASSFDGMGETQYF.

The gene calls are TRBV10-3 and TRBJ2-7; maybe TRBD1 (5 bases). Trimming cost V 0 bases and J 5 bases, with 5 bases left between them. The CDR3 spans 12 residues. Looked up from germline, CDR1 is ENHRY and CDR2 is SYGVKD. The CDR3 DNA sequence: TGTGCCATCAGTGAGTCGACAGACGAGCAGTACTTC. The encoded protein is CAISESTDEQYF.

The gene calls are TRBV6-1 and TRBJ1-2; 7 bases align to TRBD1. CDR3 length equals 15 residues. Looked up from germline, CDR1 is MNHNS and CDR2 is SASEGT. V gave up 4 bases and J gave up 8 bases; unmatched junction bases: 13. CDR3 protein: CASSASTTGASGYTF. For the CDR3, the DNA is TGTGCCAGCAGTGCCAGTACTACAGGGGCCTCCGGCTACACCTTC.

The gene calls are TRBV25-1 and TRBJ2-5; a weak D match, TRBD2 (7 bases). This CDR3 contains 15 residues. The V end lost 1 base, the J end lost 5 bases, and 14 bases lay between the germline ends. The germline gives CDR1 MGHDK, CDR2 SYGVNS. The CDR3 DNA reads TGTGCCAGCAGTGAATTGGGGGGGGCGCAGGAGACCCAGTACTTC. As protein: CASSELGGAQETQYF.

The chain links TRBV4-1 to TRBJ2-7; 7 bases match TRBD2. The CDR3 has 16 residues. Trimming at V came to 0 bases and at J to 7 bases, leaving 12 bases not matched to a gene. CDR1 is MGHRA, CDR2 YSYEKL, per germline. The CDR3 nucleotides read TGCGCCAGCAGCCAAGATTTAGGGGAGGGACCGGGGGAGCAGTACTTC. Translation: CASSQDLGEGPGEQYF.

This sequence joins TRBV7-8 and TRBJ1-2; perhaps TRBD1 as D (6 bases). This CDR3 spans 14 amino acids. Deletions cut 4 bases from V and 0 bases from J, with 9 bases between. Germline loops: CDR1 SGHVS, CDR2 FQNEAQ. CDR3 residues: CASSSDRTNYGYTF. The CDR3, as DNA: TGTGCCAGCAGCTCTGACAGGACTAACTATGGCTACACCTTC.

The chain links TRBV5-1 to TRBJ1-1; the match to TRBD1 covers 7 bases. This CDR3 has 13 amino acids. Germline assignment: CDR1 SGHRS and CDR2 YFSETQ. V lost 3 bases to trimming and J lost 4 bases; unmatched junction nucleotides: 3. CDR3 in amino acids: CASSSRQGTEAFF. CDR3 coding DNA: TGCGCCAGCAGCTCCAGACAGGGCACTGAAGCTTTCTTT.

Regarding this clone: Mismatch with germline at one junction end may stem from a read error. The rearrangement links TRBV4-1 to TRBJ2-7; D uncertain. CDR1 is MGHRA, CDR2 YSYEKL, per germline. There are 12 residues in the CDR3. DNA of the CDR3: TGTGCCAGCAGCCAAGATCGAGACGAGCAGTACTTC. Translating gives CASSQDRDEQYF.

V usage is TRBV5-1 and J usage is TRBJ2-3; D possibly corresponds to TRBD2 (6 bases). Germline CDR1 is SGHRS and CDR2 is YFSETQ. Trimming stripped 2 bases from V and 4 bases from J, with 14 bases between. This CDR3 region has 15 residues. The CDR3 here is CASSFEEGMSDTQYF. In nucleotides, the CDR3 is TGCGCCAGCAGCTTTGAGGAGGGTATGTCAGATACGCAGTATTTT.

For this clone: The junction and the germline gene differ at one end; a read error may be behind it. The J gene is TRBJ1-1, the V gene TRBV7-9, with unresolved D. CDR1 and CDR2 from the germline V gene are SEHNR and FQNEAQ (reference sequence). The CDR3 covers 15 residues. The CDR3 DNA reads TGTTCCAGCAGCTTAGCCGGAGGGTATAACACTGAAGCTTTCTTT. It encodes CSSSLAGGYNTEAFF.

The V and J genes are TRBV9 and TRBJ1-1, with 7 bases aligning to TRBD1. The CDR3 runs to 18 residues. The J segment lost 1 base and the V segment lost 3 bases, leaving 15 bases of the junction unmatched. In germline, CDR1 is SGDLS, CDR2 YYNGEE. CDR3 sequence: CASSARHEGAGKNTEAFF. The CDR3 nucleotides are TGTGCCAGCAGCGCACGCCACGAGGGGGCTGGAAAGAACACTGAAGCTTTCTTT.

This rearrangement joins TRBV10-3 to TRBJ2-7; 12 nucleotides match TRBD2. The CDR3 loop spans 15 amino acids. Germline loops: CDR1 ENHRY, CDR2 SYGVKD. The trim removed 5 bases at V and 5 bases at J, leaving 7 bases unmatched. The CDR3 loop reads CAISLTSGSAHEQYF. In nucleotides, the CDR3 is TGTGCCATCAGTCTGACTAGCGGGAGTGCTCACGAGCAGTACTTC.

In this sample, this clone turned up a few times. This chain connects TRBV5-1 to TRBJ1-2; no clear D gene. Per germline, CDR1 SGHRS and CDR2 YFSETQ. This CDR3 has 13 residues. V shed 4 bases and J shed 2 bases, with 9 bases lying between them. CDR3 residues: CASSDPRNYGYTF. In nucleotides, the CDR3 is TGCGCCAGCAGCGATCCCAGAAACTATGGCTACACCTTC.

The chain is built from TRBV5-4 and TRBJ2-1; 10 bases are shared with TRBD2. J gave up 8 bases and V 2 bases, and 10 bases lay outside the gene matches. The CDR3 runs to 16 residues. Germline V lookup: CDR1 SGHNT, CDR2 YYREEE (reference sequence). CDR3 nucleotide sequence: TGTGCCAGCAGCTTACTAGCGGGACCCCTTGTTGATGAGCAGTTCTTC. Its translation: CASSLLAGPLVDEQFF.

The table lists this clone with a few counts. The chain couples TRBV6-1 to TRBJ1-5, with D possibly TRBD1 on 5 matching bases. CDR3 length: 15 amino acids. Per germline, CDR1 MNHNS and CDR2 SASEGT. The V end was cut by 0 bases, the J end by 0 bases, with 6 bases between. This chain's CDR3 is CASSEAGLSNQPQHF. CDR3 nucleotide sequence: TGTGCCAGCAGTGAAGCGGGACTTAGCAATCAGCCCCAGCATTTT.

The chain links TRBV11-3 to TRBJ2-5, with 8 bases fitting TRBD2. From germline, CDR1 is SGHNT and CDR2 YENEEA. There are 16 residues in the CDR3. Germline trimming cut 5 bases from V and 4 bases from J; bases unmatched to any gene: 12. CDR3 in amino acids: CASSQGTGRALETQYF. The CDR3 DNA is TGTGCCAGCAGCCAAGGGACCGGGAGGGCCTTAGAGACCCAGTACTTC.

The chain combines TRBV18 with TRBJ2-6; tentatively, D is TRBD2 (6 bases). The V gene's germline CDR1 is KGHSH and CDR2 LQKENI. The V end was cut by 4 bases, the J end by 6 bases, with 10 bases between. This CDR3 contains 14 residues. CDR3 sequence: CASSLGTAANVLTF. CDR3 in DNA: TGTGCCAGCTCACTAGGGACTGCGGCCAACGTCCTGACTTTC.